These 17 T cell receptor beta chains were sequenced from one sample in a study of blood T cell repertoires in COVID-19. Assay: immunoSEQ multiplex PCR; the TCRdb copy retains only in-frame clones and omits some. This table has about 47,000 clones, around 84% appearing once. Specimen: peripheral blood. Receptors originate from a man aged 50-59 years with acute or convalescent COVID-19.

The chain joins TRBV19 to TRBJ2-1, with 9 bases fitting TRBD1. Losses at the gene ends were 5 bases for V and 8 bases for J; bases not matched to a gene: 13. This CDR3 spans 16 amino acids. Germline loops: CDR1 LNHDA, CDR2 SQIVND (reference sequence). The CDR3 here is CASSPQDRGSRYEQFF. Here the CDR3 DNA reads TGTGCCAGTAGTCCCCAGGACAGGGGAAGTCGATATGAGCAGTTCTTC.

The chain uses TRBV6-5 and TRBJ1-5; 8 nucleotides agree with TRBD1. CDR3 length equals 14 residues. Trimming removed 8 bases from V and 1 base from J; junction bases left unmatched: 4. The germline V gene has CDR1 MNHEY and CDR2 SVGAGI. The CDR3 protein is CASVRTGSNQPQHF. The CDR3, as DNA: TGTGCCAGCGTCCGGACAGGGAGCAATCAGCCCCAGCATTTT.

This clone was detected once. The chain recombines TRBV4-2 with TRBJ2-7; 9 nucleotides line up with TRBD2. The length of the CDR3 is 16 residues. Unmatched junction bases numbered 5, after V lost 0 bases and J lost 2 bases. Germline CDR1 LGHNA, CDR2 YNFKEQ. The CDR3 loop is CASSQDGSGGTYEQYF. In DNA, the CDR3 is TGTGCCAGCAGCCAAGACGGTAGCGGGGGTACCTACGAGCAGTACTTC.

This chain connects TRBV19 to TRBJ2-1; tentative D call: TRBD2 (6 bases). V was pared by 5 bases and J by 6 bases, with 14 bases between. Looked up from germline, CDR1 is LNHDA and CDR2 is SQIVND (reference sequence). CDR3 size: 14 residues. In nucleotides, the CDR3 is TGTGCCAGTAGTTATTACGGGAGTGGCAATGAGCAGTTCTTC. As protein: CASSYYGSGNEQFF.

V and J are TRBV11-2 and TRBJ1-2; a possible D gene is TRBD1 (6 bases). This CDR3 spans 13 amino acids. Looked up from germline, CDR1 is SGHAT and CDR2 is FQNNGV. V lost 5 bases, J lost 7 bases, and 14 bases lay in between. The CDR3 bases are TGTGCCAGCAGCCCAGACAGGTCGGGTGGCTACACCTTC. This sequence encodes CASSPDRSGGYTF.

This clone was seen a few times. The genes are TRBV10-3 and TRBJ2-5; 14 nucleotides align to TRBD2. CDR1 and CDR2 from the germline V gene are ENHRY and SYGVKD. CDR3 length equals 15 residues. With 7 bases clipped from V and 3 bases from J, the junction kept 4 bases outside the gene matches. The CDR3 loop reads CAIKGLAGEEETQYF. The DNA of the CDR3 is TGTGCCATCAAGGGACTAGCGGGAGAGGAAGAGACCCAGTACTTC.

The chain combines TRBV6-6 with TRBJ2-3; TRBD2 aligns across 7 bases. V was clipped by 2 bases and J by 6 bases; unmatched bases: 8. CDR3 length equals 15 residues. Looked up from germline, CDR1 is MNHNY and CDR2 is SVGAGI (reference sequence). DNA of the CDR3: TGTGCCAGCAGTTACGCTGCGGGAGTAGGTGATACGCAGTATTTT. Its translation is CASSYAAGVGDTQYF.

The chain uses TRBV7-9 and TRBJ2-2; TRBD2 matches at 8 bases. The CDR3 spans 16 residues. Germline CDR1 reads SEHNR; CDR2 reads FQNEAQ (reference sequence). V dropped 0 bases and J dropped 9; count of bases not matched to a gene: 9. CDR3 region: CASSLALGGGPRELFF. CDR3 DNA: TGTGCCAGCAGCTTAGCGCTGGGCGGGGGGCCCCGGGAGCTGTTTTTT.

The table lists this clone with a few counts. This chain joins TRBV6-1 and TRBJ2-3; 10 bases map to TRBD2. The CDR3 covers 15 residues. The trim removed 1 base at V and 4 bases at J, leaving 2 bases unmatched. Germline CDR1 is MNHNS and CDR2 is SASEGT. The chain's CDR3 is CASSEEAGGPDTQYF. CDR3 in DNA: TGTGCCAGCAGTGAAGAAGCGGGAGGGCCAGATACGCAGTATTTT.

Regarding this clone: The sample carries other DNA sequences with the same CDR3. The chain uses TRBV18 and TRBJ2-7, with a tentative D call TRBD1 (5 bases). V gave up 3 bases and J gave up 6 bases, with 9 bases separating them. Germline CDR1 and CDR2: KGHSH and LQKENI. This CDR3 has 12 residues. CDR3 sequence reads: CASSPGQGEQYF. The CDR3, as DNA: TGTGCCAGCTCACCGGGCCAGGGCGAGCAGTACTTC.

The CDR3 loop reads CASSQAGLATETQYF. The CDR3 DNA is TGCGCCAGCAGCCAAGCCGGACTAGCTACGGAGACCCAGTACTTC. The chain uses TRBV4-1 and TRBJ2-5, with 8 bases aligning to TRBD2. With 1 base clipped from V and 5 bases from J, the junction kept 6 bases outside the gene matches. From germline, CDR1 is MGHRA and CDR2 YSYEKL. The CDR3 totals 15 residues.

This clone was seen more than once but under ten times. This chain uses TRBV4-2 with TRBJ2-5, with 9 nucleotides matching TRBD2. CDR3 length: 16 amino acids. The germline V gene encodes CDR1 LGHNA and CDR2 YNFKEQ. With V trimmed by 0 bases and J by 7 bases, 9 bases remained unmatched. As DNA, the CDR3 is TGTGCCAGCAGCCAAGATGGTAGCGGGGGATTGGGGACCCAGTACTTC. It specifies CASSQDGSGGLGTQYF.

The CDR3 sequence is CASSLNVIRDNEQFF. The CDR3 nucleotides read TGTGCCAGCAGCTTGAATGTGATTCGGGACAATGAGCAGTTCTTC. V and J are TRBV7-6 and TRBJ2-1, with D uncertain. V was cut by 3 bases and J by 5 bases, with 14 bases left in between. The CDR3 length is 15 residues. Germline V gives CDR1 SGHVS, CDR2 FNYEAQ.

V and J are TRBV5-1 and TRBJ2-3, with 7 nucleotides matching TRBD2. The CDR3 is 13 amino acids. Unmatched junction bases numbered 6, after V lost 7 bases and J lost 4 bases. Germline CDR1 and CDR2: SGHRS and YFSETQ. CDR3 in DNA: TGCGCCAGCCGGCGGGAGATCGCAGATACGCAGTATTTT. This gives the protein CASRREIADTQYF.

The chain has TRBV10-2 and TRBJ1-4; a possible D gene is TRBD1 (6 bases). V was clipped by 5 bases and J by 4 bases, with 11 bases between them. Germline CDR1 is WSHSY and CDR2 is SAAADI. The CDR3 has 14 amino acids. The CDR3 region is CASSYDRNNEKLFF. CDR3 DNA sequence: TGCGCCAGCAGTTACGACAGGAATAATGAAAAACTGTTTTTT.

This clone came up a few times. V usage is TRBV4-2 and J usage is TRBJ2-5; 9 bases agree with TRBD2. The germline V gene has CDR1 LGHNA and CDR2 YNFKEQ. The CDR3 is 17 amino acids. V was pared by 0 bases and J by 4 bases, with 9 bases of the junction left unmatched. The CDR3 DNA sequence: TGTGCCAGCAGCCAAGATGGTGGTAGCGGGGGACGAGAGACCCAGTACTTC. Translating gives CASSQDGGSGGRETQYF.

V usage is TRBV5-1 and J usage is TRBJ2-1; TRBD2 matches 11 bases. CDR1 SGHRS and CDR2 YFSETQ come from the germline V gene. The CDR3 length is 16 residues. J gave up 7 bases and V 0 bases, and 6 bases lay outside the gene matches. The CDR3 spells CASSLATSGVMNEQFF. The CDR3, as DNA: TGCGCCAGCAGCTTGGCGACTAGCGGGGTTATGAATGAGCAGTTCTTC. The whole variable domain, remainder taken from reference TRBV5-1 and TRBJ2-1, is KAGVTQTPRYLIKTRGQQVTLSCSPISGHRSVSWYQQTPGQGLQFLFEYFSETQRNKGNFPGRFSGRQFSNSRSEMNVSTLELGDSALYLCASSLATSGVMNEQFFGPGTRLTVL.